These T cell receptor beta chains were read from a single sample in a study of cytomegalovirus exposure and HLA in healthy donors. Only in-frame clones appear in the TCRdb table, and some are missing; sequencing was by immunoSEQ multiplex PCR. The sample contains about 130,000 clones, around 77% of which appear only once. Sequencing was performed on PBMCs. These receptors came from a man aged 30 to 39 in good health. Both conserved end residues are part of each CDR3. The D gene is left open where the match is weak. The size field is filled for only some rows; it gives once, few, many or a size class.

v_gene: TRBV29-1
abundance: few
d_gene: NA
j_gene: TRBJ1-1
CDR3aa: CSVEGGPGLNTEAFF
CDR3nt: TGCAGCGTTGAAGGGGGGCCGGGACTGAACACTGAAGCTTTCTTT

v_gene: TRBV18
abundance: once
d_gene: TRBD2
j_gene: TRBJ2-2
CDR3aa: CASSWGLAGDVGELFF
CDR3nt: TGTGCCAGCTCATGGGGACTAGCGGGAGACGTCGGGGAGCTGTTTTTT

v_gene: TRBV5-1
abundance: NA
d_gene: TRBD1
j_gene: TRBJ1-1
CDR3aa: CASSPARTGGTEAFF
CDR3nt: TGCGCCAGCAGCCCGGCAAGGACAGGGGGCACTGAAGCTTTCTTT

v_gene: TRBV19
abundance: few
d_gene: NA
j_gene: TRBJ1-2
CDR3aa: CASTPNYRLDYGYTF
CDR3nt: TGTGCCAGTACCCCTAACTACAGGCTTGACTATGGCTACACCTTC

v_gene: TRBV11-2
abundance: NA
d_gene: NA
j_gene: TRBJ2-7
CDR3aa: CASSLTGTYEQYF
CDR3nt: TGTGCCAGCAGCCTCACCGGGACCTACGAGCAGTACTTC

v_gene: TRBV6-5
abundance: NA
d_gene: NA
j_gene: TRBJ2-5
CDR3aa: CASSYSGFLPGETQYF
CDR3nt: TGTGCCAGCAGTTACTCGGGCTTTCTGCCTGGGGAGACCCAGTACTTC

v_gene: TRBV29-1
abundance: NA
d_gene: NA
j_gene: TRBJ2-2
CDR3aa: CSVRVGGVNTGELFF
CDR3nt: TGCAGCGTTAGGGTGGGGGGAGTCAACACCGGGGAGCTGTTTTTT

v_gene: TRBV6-6
abundance: NA
d_gene: NA
j_gene: TRBJ1-1
CDR3aa: CASSPGGAVAFF
CDR3nt: TGTGCCAGCAGTCCCGGGGGGGCAGTGGCTTTCTTT

v_gene: TRBV4-1
abundance: NA
d_gene: NA
j_gene: TRBJ1-4
CDR3aa: CASSWGGRSTNEKLFF
CDR3nt: TGCGCCAGCAGCTGGGGGGGGAGGTCAACTAATGAAAAACTGTTTTTT

v_gene: TRBV7-9
abundance: once
d_gene: NA
j_gene: TRBJ1-1
CDR3aa: CAITAPGPEGEAFF
CDR3nt: TGTGCCATCACCGCCCCGGGGCCGGAGGGAGAAGCTTTCTTT

v_gene: TRBV6-6
abundance: once
d_gene: TRBD1
j_gene: TRBJ1-1
CDR3aa: CASFRGPGTEAFF
CDR3nt: TGTGCCAGCTTTAGGGGGCCGGGGACTGAAGCTTTCTTT

v_gene: TRBV10-3
abundance: NA
d_gene: NA
j_gene: TRBJ1-5
CDR3aa: CAITEDQPQHF
CDR3nt: TGTGCCATCACGGAGGATCAGCCCCAGCATTTT

v_gene: TRBV11-3
abundance: NA
d_gene: NA
j_gene: TRBJ1-1
CDR3aa: CASSSTNRGGNTEAFF
CDR3nt: TGTGCCAGCAGCTCTACCAACCGGGGGGGTAACACTGAAGCTTTCTTT

v_gene: TRBV7-2
abundance: NA
d_gene: NA
j_gene: TRBJ2-1
CDR3aa: CASSSQGYNEQFF
CDR3nt: TGTGCCAGCAGCTCACAGGGATACAATGAGCAGTTCTTC

v_gene: TRBV5-1
abundance: NA
d_gene: TRBD1
j_gene: TRBJ2-2
CDR3aa: CASSLADRGNTGELFF
CDR3nt: TGCGCCAGCAGCTTGGCCGACAGGGGGAACACCGGGGAGCTGTTTTTT

v_gene: TRBV10-2
abundance: NA
d_gene: NA
j_gene: TRBJ2-7
CDR3aa: CASKDGRGGNYYEQYF
CDR3nt: TGCGCCAGCAAAGACGGCAGGGGCGGTAACTACTACGAGCAGTACTTC

v_gene: TRBV11-2
abundance: few
d_gene: NA
j_gene: TRBJ2-1
CDR3aa: CASNGRQGGYEQFF
CDR3nt: TGTGCCAGCAATGGTAGACAGGGAGGATATGAGCAGTTCTTC

v_gene: TRBV5-8
abundance: NA
d_gene: NA
j_gene: TRBJ1-2
CDR3aa: CASSLNRYGYTF
CDR3nt: TGTGCCAGCAGCTTGAATCGGTATGGCTACACCTTC

v_gene: TRBV9
abundance: NA
d_gene: NA
j_gene: TRBJ2-1
CDR3aa: CASSVGTSPNEQFF
CDR3nt: TGTGCCAGCAGCGTAGGAACTAGCCCCAATGAGCAGTTCTTC

v_gene: TRBV27
abundance: NA
d_gene: NA
j_gene: TRBJ2-1
CDR3aa: CASSFWDSPNEQFF
CDR3nt: TGTGCCAGCAGTTTTTGGGACTCCCCCAATGAGCAGTTCTTC

v_gene: TRBV6-1
abundance: NA
d_gene: NA
j_gene: TRBJ1-1
CDR3aa: CASSDQGLNTEAFF
CDR3nt: TGTGCCAGCAGTGACCAGGGGCTGAACACTGAAGCTTTCTTT

v_gene: TRBV9
abundance: NA
d_gene: TRBD2
j_gene: TRBJ2-5
CDR3aa: CATLAGVVQETQYF
CDR3nt: TGTGCCACTTTAGCGGGAGTGGTCCAAGAGACCCAGTACTTC

v_gene: TRBV19
abundance: few
d_gene: TRBD1
j_gene: TRBJ1-1
CDR3aa: CASSPRDRARGAFF
CDR3nt: TGTGCCAGTAGTCCCCGGGACAGGGCCCGGGGAGCTTTCTTT

v_gene: TRBV7-6
abundance: NA
d_gene: NA
j_gene: TRBJ1-3
CDR3aa: CASSLAIGGYSGNTIYF
CDR3nt: TGTGCCAGCAGCTTAGCGATCGGGGGATACTCTGGAAACACCATATATTTT

v_gene: TRBV19
abundance: once
d_gene: TRBD2
j_gene: TRBJ2-3
CDR3aa: CASSMLAGGAADTQYF
CDR3nt: TGTGCCAGTAGTATGCTAGCGGGAGGGGCGGCAGATACGCAGTATTTT

v_gene: TRBV27
abundance: NA
d_gene: TRBD1
j_gene: TRBJ2-7
CDR3aa: CASSFGGQGLVYEQYF
CDR3nt: TGTGCCAGCAGTTTTGGAGGACAGGGATTAGTCTACGAGCAGTACTTC

v_gene: TRBV27
abundance: NA
d_gene: NA
j_gene: TRBJ2-1
CDR3aa: CASGRDSSYNEQFF
CDR3nt: TGTGCCAGCGGGCGGGACTCCTCCTACAATGAGCAGTTCTTC

v_gene: TRBV2
abundance: NA
d_gene: TRBD1
j_gene: TRBJ2-3
CDR3aa: CASSGQGLSTDTQYF
CDR3nt: TGTGCCAGCAGTGGACAGGGCTTGAGCACAGATACGCAGTATTTT

v_gene: TRBV11-3
abundance: NA
d_gene: TRBD2
j_gene: TRBJ2-3
CDR3aa: CASSPRGLATDTQYF
CDR3nt: TGTGCCAGCAGCCCAAGGGGACTAGCCACAGATACGCAGTATTTT

v_gene: TRBV19
abundance: NA
d_gene: TRBD2
j_gene: TRBJ2-7
CDR3aa: CASSWEFGSGAAYEQYF
CDR3nt: TGTGCCAGTAGTTGGGAGTTCGGTAGCGGGGCTGCCTACGAGCAGTACTTC

v_gene: TRBV4-1
abundance: NA
d_gene: TRBD2
j_gene: TRBJ2-1
CDR3aa: CASSQEGLENNEQFF
CDR3nt: TGCGCCAGCAGCCAAGAAGGACTAGAGAACAATGAGCAGTTCTTC

v_gene: TRBV4-3
abundance: NA
d_gene: NA
j_gene: TRBJ1-5
CDR3aa: CASSQDSEDSNQPQHF
CDR3nt: TGCGCCAGCAGCCAAGATTCGGAGGATAGCAATCAGCCCCAGCATTTT

v_gene: TRBV19
abundance: few
d_gene: NA
j_gene: TRBJ2-2
CDR3aa: CASSYRVRNTGELFF
CDR3nt: TGTGCCAGTAGTTACAGGGTGAGGAACACCGGGGAGCTGTTTTTT

v_gene: TRBV7-8
abundance: NA
d_gene: NA
j_gene: TRBJ2-5
CDR3aa: CASSWESLPETQYF
CDR3nt: TGTGCCAGCAGCTGGGAGTCCCTCCCAGAGACCCAGTACTTC

v_gene: TRBV2
abundance: NA
d_gene: NA
j_gene: TRBJ2-3
CDR3aa: CASKAGQGSTDTQYF
CDR3nt: TGTGCCAGCAAAGCGGGGCAGGGGAGCACAGATACGCAGTATTTT

v_gene: TRBV9
abundance: once
d_gene: TRBD2
j_gene: TRBJ2-1
CDR3aa: CASSEPTSGYNEQFF
CDR3nt: TGTGCCAGCAGCGAGCCGACTAGCGGGTACAATGAGCAGTTCTTC

v_gene: TRBV28
abundance: NA
d_gene: NA
j_gene: TRBJ2-1
CDR3aa: CASSLGQPYNEQFF
CDR3nt: TGTGCCAGCAGTTTGGGGCAACCGTACAATGAGCAGTTCTTC

v_gene: TRBV28
abundance: NA
d_gene: TRBD1
j_gene: TRBJ1-6
CDR3aa: CASSYSGTENSPLHF
CDR3nt: TGTGCCAGCAGCTACTCCGGGACAGAGAATTCACCCCTCCACTTT

v_gene: TRBV6-5
abundance: few
d_gene: NA
j_gene: TRBJ2-7
CDR3aa: CASGAGIAYEQYF
CDR3nt: TGTGCCAGCGGGGCAGGGATCGCCTACGAGCAGTACTTC

v_gene: TRBV5-1
abundance: NA
d_gene: NA
j_gene: TRBJ1-1
CDR3aa: CASSLTGNTEAFF
CDR3nt: TGCGCCAGCAGCTTGACAGGGAACACTGAAGCTTTCTTT

v_gene: TRBV18
abundance: few
d_gene: NA
j_gene: TRBJ2-1
CDR3aa: CASSPNSGAGQFF
CDR3nt: TGTGCCAGCTCACCGAATAGCGGCGCAGGGCAGTTCTTC